This TCR beta chain was sequenced for a study of shared clonotypes between healthy human individuals. Notes on the study in general: Incomplete sequencing of sorted subsets was indicated by rarefaction despite large depth. With few donors, the genetic and exposure-history diversity represented was limited.

Regarding this clone: The antigen is unknown.

Every subset had its genomic DNA shared out evenly among several immunoSEQ plates. Profiling relied on immunoSEQ multiplex PCR, and the TCRdb table lists in-frame clones only, not all of them. The data show 1 million to 1.3 million clones, around 82% seen once. Each of the donors was a healthy adult who was HIV-negative and had not had a recent acute infection or vaccination. The CDR3 runs 15 residues. The ends lost 2 bases at V and 6 bases at J; junction bases unmatched: 6. The germline V gene encodes CDR1 SGHRS and CDR2 YFSETQ. Sequenced: memory CD4+ T cells from PBMCs. This sample's subset: CD45RA-negative fraction. The chain joins TRBV5-1 to TRBJ2-3, with 10 bases identical to TRBD1. The clonotype was recovered from a man younger than 30 in good health. Some clones in this sample may be carry-over from other donors' samples. DNA for the CDR3: TGCGCCAGCAGCTTCCGGACAGGGGGTTTTGATACGCAGTATTTT. Translated, it gives CASSFRTGGFDTQYF.